This is a list of T cell receptor beta chains from one sample in a study of regulatory T cells in long-lasting Graves disease. MiXCR was run by TCRdb on the multiplex PCR reads, yielding one entry per CDR3 protein. The sample consists of a few hundred thousand distinct CDR3 sequences, around 20% of them appearing once. Sample: peripheral blood mononuclear cells (PBMCs), taken at new diagnosis, from a patient treated with antithyroid drugs. These TCRs come from a female donor with Graves disease. The CDR3 runs from the conserved cysteine through the conserved F or W. Each record gives: D gene, clone size, V gene, J gene, CDR3 protein, CDR3 DNA. The D gene is left open where the match is weak. Clone size is stated in some rows and not others, as once, few, many or a class when expanded.

d_gene: .
abundance: many
v_gene: TRBV5-4
j_gene: TRBJ2-3
CDR3aa: CASSLFQGGEDTQYF
CDR3nt: TGTGCCAGCAGCTTGTTCCAGGGGGGGGAGGATACGCAGTATTTT

d_gene: .
abundance: many
v_gene: TRBV20-1
j_gene: TRBJ2-7
CDR3aa: CSAKHFFLGSETFYEQYF
CDR3nt: TGCAGTGCCAAGCACTTTTTCCTCGGCAGTGAAACCTTCTACGAGCAGTACTTC

d_gene: .
abundance: .
v_gene: TRBV9
j_gene: TRBJ2-7
CDR3aa: CASSPGARGDYEQYF
CDR3nt: TGTGCCAGCAGCCCTGGGGCCCGAGGGGACTACGAGCAGTACTTC

d_gene: .
abundance: many
v_gene: TRBV7-8
j_gene: TRBJ1-1
CDR3aa: CASSLGSEAFF
CDR3nt: TGTGCCAGCAGCTTAGGTAGTGAAGCTTTCTTT

d_gene: TRBD2
abundance: few
v_gene: TRBV19
j_gene: TRBJ2-1
CDR3aa: CASSPFFGGASNEQFF
CDR3nt: TGTGCCAGTAGTCCTTTCTTCGGGGGGGCATCTAATGAGCAGTTCTTC

d_gene: .
abundance: .
v_gene: TRBV10-2
j_gene: TRBJ2-2
CDR3aa: CATLAGELFF
CDR3nt: TGCGCCACCCTGGCCGGGGAGCTGTTTTTT

d_gene: .
abundance: many
v_gene: TRBV7-8
j_gene: TRBJ2-6
CDR3aa: CASSLGQPGANVLTF
CDR3nt: TGTGCCAGCAGCTTAGGACAGCCTGGGGCCAACGTCCTGACTTTC

d_gene: .
abundance: many
v_gene: TRBV11-1
j_gene: TRBJ1-3
CDR3aa: CASGQTSSGNTIYF
CDR3nt: TGTGCCAGCGGCCAGACAAGCTCTGGAAACACCATATATTTT

d_gene: .
abundance: many
v_gene: TRBV24-1
j_gene: TRBJ2-7
CDR3aa: CATGIADHYEQYF
CDR3nt: TGTGCCACGGGGATAGCGGACCACTACGAGCAGTACTTC

d_gene: .
abundance: many
v_gene: TRBV27
j_gene: TRBJ2-1
CDR3aa: CASRSNLGSYNEQFF
CDR3nt: TGTGCCAGCAGATCCAATTTGGGTTCCTACAATGAGCAGTTCTTC

d_gene: .
abundance: many
v_gene: TRBV28
j_gene: TRBJ1-1
CDR3aa: CASSWISTEAFF
CDR3nt: TGTGCCAGCTCTTGGATTAGCACTGAAGCTTTCTTT

d_gene: .
abundance: many
v_gene: TRBV4-1
j_gene: TRBJ2-2
CDR3aa: CASSSWEEASELFF
CDR3nt: TGCGCCAGCAGCTCCTGGGAAGAGGCGTCGGAGCTGTTTTTT

d_gene: .
abundance: many
v_gene: TRBV9
j_gene: TRBJ1-2
CDR3aa: CASSVDHFGGVDGYTF
CDR3nt: TGTGCCAGCAGCGTAGACCACTTTGGGGGGGTGGATGGCTACACCTTC

d_gene: .
abundance: many
v_gene: TRBV20-1
j_gene: TRBJ2-7
CDR3aa: CSARPSVLPYEQYF
CDR3nt: TGCAGTGCTAGGCCCTCGGTTTTACCCTACGAGCAGTACTTC

d_gene: TRBD2
abundance: many
v_gene: TRBV10-3
j_gene: TRBJ2-2
CDR3aa: CATGTSTGELFF
CDR3nt: TGTGCCACCGGGACTAGCACCGGGGAGCTGTTTTTT

d_gene: TRBD1
abundance: many
v_gene: TRBV10-3
j_gene: TRBJ2-3
CDR3aa: CAIGTGGADTQYF
CDR3nt: TGTGCCATCGGGACAGGGGGAGCAGATACGCAGTATTTT

d_gene: TRBD1
abundance: few
v_gene: TRBV25-1
j_gene: TRBJ1-2
CDR3aa: CASSEPGTGIYGYTF
CDR3nt: TGTGCCAGCAGTGAACCCGGGACAGGGATCTATGGCTACACCTTC

d_gene: TRBD2
abundance: many
v_gene: TRBV4-2
j_gene: TRBJ2-7
CDR3aa: CASSQDRRGSSYEQYF
CDR3nt: TGTGCCAGCAGCCAAGATAGGCGGGGGAGTTCCTACGAGCAGTACTTC

d_gene: .
abundance: few
v_gene: TRBV18
j_gene: TRBJ2-7
CDR3aa: CASSVQSSYEQYF
CDR3nt: TGTGCCAGCTCAGTACAGAGCTCCTACGAGCAGTACTTC

d_gene: TRBD1
abundance: .
v_gene: TRBV6-2/TRBV6-3
j_gene: TRBJ1-1
CDR3aa: CASSWDGTGLTEAFF
CDR3nt: TGTGCCAGCAGTTGGGACGGGACAGGTTTGACTGAAGCTTTCTTT

d_gene: .
abundance: .
v_gene: TRBV15
j_gene: TRBJ2-1
CDR3aa: CATSRHRGSGSYNEQFF
CDR3nt: TGTGCCACCAGCAGACACCGGGGAAGCGGCTCCTACAATGAGCAGTTCTTC

d_gene: .
abundance: many
v_gene: TRBV6-2/TRBV6-3
j_gene: TRBJ2-5
CDR3aa: CASSYVREETQYF
CDR3nt: TGTGCCAGCAGTTACGTCAGGGAAGAGACCCAGTACTTC

d_gene: TRBD2
abundance: many
v_gene: TRBV7-2
j_gene: TRBJ2-5
CDR3aa: CASSLALAGGETQYF
CDR3nt: TGTGCCAGCAGCTTAGCTCTAGCGGGAGGAGAGACCCAGTACTTC

d_gene: TRBD1
abundance: many
v_gene: TRBV5-8
j_gene: TRBJ2-1
CDR3aa: CASGLRTGKTYNEQFF
CDR3nt: TGTGCCAGCGGACTTCGGACAGGGAAAACCTACAATGAGCAGTTCTTC

d_gene: .
abundance: .
v_gene: TRBV27
j_gene: TRBJ1-1
CDR3aa: CASSPLPGGEAFF
CDR3nt: TGCGCCAGCAGCCCCCTTCCCGGGGGTGAAGCTTTCTTT

d_gene: TRBD1
abundance: .
v_gene: TRBV12-3/TRBV12-4
j_gene: TRBJ2-3
CDR3aa: CASSLLPGGTGMDTQYF
CDR3nt: TGTGCCAGCAGCCTGCTCCCCGGAGGGACAGGGATGGATACGCAGTATTTT

d_gene: TRBD1
abundance: many
v_gene: TRBV7-2
j_gene: TRBJ2-3
CDR3aa: CASSLTGVEDTQYF
CDR3nt: TGTGCCAGCAGCTTAACAGGGGTCGAAGATACGCAGTATTTT

d_gene: TRBD2
abundance: many
v_gene: TRBV11-3
j_gene: TRBJ2-5
CDR3aa: CASSPRLAGEQETQYF
CDR3nt: TGTGCCAGCAGCCCCCGACTAGCGGGAGAGCAAGAGACCCAGTACTTC

d_gene: TRBD2
abundance: .
v_gene: TRBV7-2
j_gene: TRBJ2-3
CDR3aa: CASSLVGLAGKDTQYF
CDR3nt: TGTGCCAGCAGCTTAGTAGGACTAGCGGGGAAAGATACGCAGTATTTT

d_gene: .
abundance: many
v_gene: TRBV20-1
j_gene: TRBJ2-3
CDR3aa: CSAPRSGGGTDTQYF
CDR3nt: TGCAGTGCACCCCGGTCGGGTGGGGGTACAGATACGCAGTATTTT

d_gene: .
abundance: few
v_gene: TRBV6-5
j_gene: TRBJ2-1
CDR3aa: CASSYGGLGEQFF
CDR3nt: TGTGCCAGCAGTTACGGCGGGCTGGGGGAGCAGTTCTTC

d_gene: TRBD1
abundance: few
v_gene: TRBV10-1
j_gene: TRBJ2-4
CDR3aa: CASSDSTGGSNIQYF
CDR3nt: TGCGCCAGCAGTGATTCGACAGGGGGCTCAAACATTCAGTACTTC

d_gene: .
abundance: many
v_gene: TRBV20-1
j_gene: TRBJ2-3
CDR3aa: CSAREQRSTDTQYF
CDR3nt: TGCAGTGCTAGAGAACAGCGTAGCACAGATACGCAGTATTTT

d_gene: .
abundance: .
v_gene: TRBV19
j_gene: TRBJ1-2
CDR3aa: CASSSRHENNYGYTF
CDR3nt: TGTGCCAGTAGTTCTCGACATGAAAATAACTATGGCTACACCTTC

d_gene: .
abundance: many
v_gene: TRBV20-1
j_gene: TRBJ1-5
CDR3aa: CSAAGNQPQHF
CDR3nt: TGCAGTGCAGCAGGCAATCAGCCCCAGCATTTT

d_gene: .
abundance: many
v_gene: TRBV7-3
j_gene: TRBJ2-1
CDR3aa: CASSLTGYNEQFF
CDR3nt: TGTGCCAGCAGCTTGACGGGGTACAATGAGCAGTTCTTC

d_gene: .
abundance: .
v_gene: TRBV7-9
j_gene: TRBJ1-2
CDR3aa: CASSLATVYGYTF
CDR3nt: TGTGCCAGCAGCTTAGCTACGGTCTATGGCTACACCTTC

d_gene: TRBD2
abundance: many
v_gene: TRBV30
j_gene: TRBJ2-3
CDR3aa: CAWGTSGIDTQYF
CDR3nt: TGTGCCTGGGGGACTAGCGGAATAGATACGCAGTATTTT

d_gene: TRBD1
abundance: many
v_gene: TRBV28
j_gene: TRBJ2-7
CDR3aa: CASSGQEPYEQYF
CDR3nt: TGTGCCAGCAGCGGACAGGAGCCCTACGAGCAGTACTTC

d_gene: .
abundance: many
v_gene: TRBV4-1
j_gene: TRBJ2-2
CDR3aa: CASSQAPGTGELFF
CDR3nt: TGCGCCAGCAGCCAAGCTCCGGGGACCGGGGAGCTGTTTTTT

d_gene: .
abundance: many
v_gene: TRBV7-2
j_gene: TRBJ1-4
CDR3aa: CASSFGHGNEKLFF
CDR3nt: TGTGCCAGCAGCTTCGGACACGGAAATGAAAAACTGTTTTTT

d_gene: TRBD2
abundance: many
v_gene: TRBV7-8
j_gene: TRBJ2-3
CDR3aa: CASSRSGGSTDTQYF
CDR3nt: TGTGCCAGCAGTCGTAGCGGGGGGAGCACAGATACGCAGTATTTT

d_gene: .
abundance: .
v_gene: TRBV5-1
j_gene: TRBJ2-1
CDR3aa: CASSLESQGLYNEQFF
CDR3nt: TGCGCCAGCAGCTTGGAATCCCAGGGTCTTTACAATGAGCAGTTCTTC

d_gene: .
abundance: many
v_gene: TRBV10-3
j_gene: TRBJ1-1
CDR3aa: CAIRASSGGTEAFF
CDR3nt: TGTGCCATCAGAGCTTCCTCGGGTGGCACTGAAGCTTTCTTT

d_gene: .
abundance: many
v_gene: TRBV20-1
j_gene: TRBJ1-2
CDR3aa: CSARVKGGNYGYTF
CDR3nt: TGCAGTGCTAGAGTAAAGGGGGGGAACTATGGCTACACCTTC

d_gene: TRBD2
abundance: once
v_gene: TRBV28
j_gene: TRBJ2-3
CDR3aa: CASGTTSGGGDTQYF
CDR3nt: TGTGCCAGCGGAACGACTAGCGGGGGTGGAGATACGCAGTATTTT

d_gene: .
abundance: .
v_gene: TRBV11-2
j_gene: TRBJ1-5
CDR3aa: CASSSQGYSNQPQHF
CDR3nt: TGTGCCAGCAGTTCACAGGGATATAGCAATCAGCCCCAGCATTTT

d_gene: TRBD1
abundance: many
v_gene: TRBV29-1
j_gene: TRBJ1-1
CDR3aa: CSVEGRGRGQQAFF
CDR3nt: TGCAGCGTTGAAGGTCGGGGCAGGGGGCAGCAAGCTTTCTTT

d_gene: .
abundance: .
v_gene: TRBV7-2
j_gene: TRBJ2-3
CDR3aa: CASNPFGGASTDTQYF
CDR3nt: TGTGCCAGCAACCCCTTTGGCGGGGCAAGCACAGATACGCAGTATTTT

d_gene: TRBD1
abundance: many
v_gene: TRBV2
j_gene: TRBJ1-2
CDR3aa: CASSEEGQGDYGYTF
CDR3nt: TGTGCCAGCAGTGAAGAGGGACAGGGTGACTATGGCTACACCTTC

d_gene: TRBD2
abundance: .
v_gene: TRBV5-1
j_gene: TRBJ2-7
CDR3aa: CASRRGLAGYEQYF
CDR3nt: TGCGCCAGCAGACGGGGACTAGCGGGCTACGAGCAGTACTTC

d_gene: .
abundance: .
v_gene: TRBV11-2
j_gene: TRBJ2-3
CDR3aa: CASSPPAGDSADTQYF
CDR3nt: TGTGCCAGCAGCCCGCCGGCAGGCGACAGCGCAGATACGCAGTATTTT

d_gene: TRBD1
abundance: few
v_gene: TRBV4-2
j_gene: TRBJ1-4
CDR3aa: CASSTTTGGNEKLFF
CDR3nt: TGTGCCAGCAGCACGACGACAGGGGGGAATGAAAAACTGTTTTTT

d_gene: .
abundance: many
v_gene: TRBV7-6
j_gene: TRBJ2-2
CDR3aa: CASSLEGTTGELFF
CDR3nt: TGTGCCAGCAGCTTAGAGGGAACCACCGGGGAGCTGTTTTTT

d_gene: .
abundance: few
v_gene: TRBV6-1
j_gene: TRBJ2-2
CDR3aa: CASTHSKTNTGELFF
CDR3nt: TGTGCCAGCACCCACAGTAAAACGAACACCGGGGAGCTGTTTTTT